The T cell receptor beta chain under discussion was sequenced for a study of blood T cell repertoires in COVID-19 (dated by TCRdb to between 2020 and 2021). For context, the study as a whole: Samples from collaborators originated in the United States, Italy and Spain and spanned both the acute and convalescent phases of COVID-19. The prospective study material was composed of cDNA or gDNA derived from T cells, B-cell-depleted T cells, or PBMCs. The dataset comprised deeply sampled blood TCRbeta repertoires from subjects exposed to, actively infected with, or recovered from COVID-19. The repertoires were made available in a free public database intended to serve as a resource for research on the immune response to SARS-CoV-2. The samples were drawn from two sources: the first 160 participants of the ongoing ImmuneRACE study, and approximately 1,300 subjects contributed by 6 global collaborators. Nearly every sample came with metadata listing a de-identified subject ID, COVID-19 status, age in years and sex. Where available, HLA class I and class II types were obtained from metadata supplied by the sample provider rather than from assay-based typing. What the work shows at the level of the full study, not this receptor alone: The amount of clinical and demographic metadata varied by source and participant and was provided uncurated.

Enrolling through a virtual design, the prospective study's participants ranged in age from roughly 18 to 100 years and lived across some 23 United States geographic areas. In the prospective study, cohorts were assigned on the basis of participant-reported clinical history obtained from a screening survey and a study questionnaire. For ImmuneRACE Cohort 3, a participant was defined as recovered based on two consecutive negative NP/OP PCR tests, clearance by a healthcare professional, or resolution of symptoms. Each participant in the prospective study had whole blood, serum and a nasopharyngeal or oropharyngeal swab collected by mobile phlebotomists. Over a roughly 2-month period, participants in the prospective study had the option of providing additional blood draws and questionnaires. Before DNA extraction, prospective study blood samples were shipped either frozen or at room temperature. The cysteine opens and the phenylalanine closes a CDR3 of 15 amino acids. The retained sequence is limited to the CDR3, 45 bases, with the frame set at the first base. V has 0 bases trimmed and J has 9 bases trimmed; junction bases matching no gene number 10. From a lookup of the germline V gene, CDR1 and CDR2 are MNHEY and SVGAGI.

This clone came up once. No cognate antigen has been identified for it. No base quality information exists; no much larger clone differs at one position. The immunoSEQ Assay, a bias-controlled multiplex PCR, was used to amplify TCRbeta CDR3 regions from genomic DNA. The original pipeline was this. Within the assay, amplification of reference gene primers was used to estimate how many nucleated cells each sample contained. Sequence reads were collapsed and filtered to measure the absolute abundance of every unique TCRbeta CDR3 rearrangement. Productive Simpson clonality was computed per sample as the square root of Simpson's diversity index over productive rearrangements. In TCRdb, the immuneACCESS table is reduced to in-frame sequences with V and J assigned. These tables do not hold every clone; where another copy was compared, an unresolved V gene accounts for under half, and the others remain unexplained. The V and J calls and clone size come from that table; D and trimming were worked out from the DNA. Counted in this sample were a few hundred thousand clones; 80% to 90% of them appeared once. The ten most abundant clones make up roughly 2.2% of the sample.

The receptor chain draws on TRBV6-5 and TRBJ1-1, and 7 junctional nucleotides match TRBD1. What was sequenced was PBMCs or T cells enriched from blood (not recorded which). The receptor comes from a man under 40 who had recovered from COVID-19. The CDR3 region reads CASSYSISGTDQAFF. The DNA sequence is as follows: TGTGCCAGCAGTTACTCGATATCCGGGACAGACCAAGCTTTCTTT.